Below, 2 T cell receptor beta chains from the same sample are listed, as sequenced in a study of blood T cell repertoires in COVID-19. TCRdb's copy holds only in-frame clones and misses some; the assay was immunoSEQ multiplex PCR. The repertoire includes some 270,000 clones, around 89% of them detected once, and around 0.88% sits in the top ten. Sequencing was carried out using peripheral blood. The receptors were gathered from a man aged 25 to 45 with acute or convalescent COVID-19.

In DNA, the CDR3 is TGCGCCAGCAGCCCTTCACTAGCGGGAGGGGTCACAGATACGCAGTATTTT. Translation gives CASSPSLAGGVTDTQYF. This chain connects TRBV4-1 to TRBJ2-3, with 13 bases identical to TRBD2. The CDR3 is 17 residues long. Germline CDR1 and CDR2: MGHRA and YSYEKL. Unmatched junction bases numbered 6, after V lost 4 bases and J lost 2 bases.

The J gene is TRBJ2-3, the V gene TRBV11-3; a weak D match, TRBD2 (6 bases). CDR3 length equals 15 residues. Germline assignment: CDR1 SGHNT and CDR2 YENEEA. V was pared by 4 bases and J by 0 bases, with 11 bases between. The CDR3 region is CASSWSGLSTDTQYF. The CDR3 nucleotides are TGTGCCAGCAGCTGGTCGGGACTCAGCACAGATACGCAGTATTTT.